Sequencing of this TCR beta chain was carried out in a study of response to subunit inactivated influenza vaccine. The sample holds many counts of this clonotype. Its antigen is still unknown. V lost 1 base to trimming and J lost 2 bases, with 11 bases between them. The germline gives CDR1 MGHRA, CDR2 YSYEKL. The CDR3 is 15 amino acids. TCRdb fed the RT-PCR reads into MiXCR, producing one record per CDR3 protein. The sample has approximately 500,000 distinct CDR3 sequences; roughly 13% are singletons. General study points: Seasonal influenza vaccination, on each occasion, was suggested by the authors to recruit few new T cells.

The sample was PBMCs from blood, taken around seven weeks after vaccination. The chain links TRBV4-1 to TRBJ1-2; D gene unclear. This TCR was recovered from a man between 45 and 60 years old who received an inactivated influenza vaccine. The CDR3, as DNA: TGCGCCAGCAGCCAAGGAGAGGGATTCAACTATGGCTACACCTTC. It encodes CASSQGEGFNYGYTF.